This T cell receptor (beta chain) was profiled in a study of regulatory T cells in long-lasting Graves disease. This clonotype was seen a few times. Its antigen is unidentified. A read error is possible here, since a much larger clone lies one base away. Study-level findings and limits: Persistent Graves' patients had lower TCR diversity than newly diagnosed ones.

CDR3 regions were amplified by Arm-PCR using iRepertoire HTBI primers to build TCR beta libraries. Under the authors' procedure: Across the samples, identification revealed about 62 TRBV and around 14 TRBJ segments. TCRdb processed the multiplex PCR reads anew with MiXCR; each CDR3 protein has one entry. The V and J calls follow TCRdb's processing rather than the paper's. The sample carries a few hundred thousand distinct CDR3 sequences, 10% to 15% recorded once. Time point noted: newly diagnosed GD, antithyroid drugs for less than 3 months. Preparation of the TCR library used RNA extracted from PBMCs. Germline lookup yields CDR1 SEHNR and CDR2 FQNEAQ (reference sequence). J lost 8 bases, V lost 1 base, and 7 bases had no gene match. The CDR3 sequence is 14 residues long. These data also formed part of another study, on T cells in Graves' hyperthyroidism and ophthalmopathy.

The chain couples TRBV7-9 to TRBJ1-2; 7 bases are shared with TRBD1. The source material was peripheral blood mononuclear cells (PBMCs), sampled at new diagnosis, from a patient treated with antithyroid drugs. This clonotype was obtained from a woman aged 18 to 35 with Graves disease. CDR3 protein: CASSLVQGLGGYTF. The CDR3, as DNA: TGTGCCAGCAGCTTAGTACAGGGGCTCGGCGGCTACACCTTC.